This paragraph reports one T cell receptor beta chain. Its antigen remains undetermined. Base qualities were left out, and no much larger clone turns up one base away. These data belong to a study of CD8 T cells in Susac syndrome (dated by TCRdb to between 2019 and 2020). Regarding the research as a whole: The study used repertoire sequencing to test whether antigen drove CD8+ T cell activation and differentiation in Susac syndrome.

Peripheral blood CD8+ and CD4+ T cells from healthy donors, Susac syndrome patients and multiple sclerosis patients were profiled using high-throughput TCR beta sequencing. The healthy donors served as controls matched for age and sex. Bulk CD8+ and CD4+ T cells were purified magnetically by negative isolation, whereas CD8+ TEMRA cells were enriched by FACS. Blood was collected in EDTA tubes and processed within 24 hours, with PBMCs isolated through density gradient centrifugation. PBMCs intended for TCR sequencing were cryopreserved in liquid nitrogen and were subsequently thawed in a 37 degrees C water bath. Purity of sorted or isolated CD4+, CD8+ and CD8+ TEMRA cells was at least 90%. RNA was extracted using the RNeasy kit, and about 0.45 to 1 microgram was reverse transcribed with random hexamers. The immunoSEQ multiplex PCR assay, covering 54 Vbeta and 13 Jbeta segments, was used to amplify TCR beta CDR3 regions. To correct PCR amplification bias, a synthetic template baseline was used for both primer optimization and computational correction. Processing in the source paper ran as follows. Reads were annotated to V, D and J genes per IMGT and analyzed with immunoSEQ Analyzer, keeping only productive sequences. To calculate clonality, Shannon entropy was normalized by log2 of the number of productive unique sequences and then subtracted from one. For each patient and control, public and private clones were evaluated within the 100 most prevalent clones. Susac-specific clones were defined as absent from healthy and MS cohorts, 1052 published viral clones and other ImmuneACCESS disease sequences. Starting from the raw public reads, TCRdb applied fastp trimming at Q25, assembled clones with MiXCR and retained in-frame beta chains. Here each entry gathers all rows of one CDR3 protein and keeps the most common genes and DNA. The V and J calls and clone size are TCRdb's, not the authors'. The sample contains approximately 120,000 distinct CDR3 sequences, around 95% of them found a single time. The ten largest clones add up to roughly 0.087% of the sample.

Broad study findings and their caveats: The number of individuals in the TCR sequencing and HLA analysis was acknowledged as relatively small.

The CDR3, cysteine through phenylalanine, is 14 amino acids long. Only the CDR3 DNA stays, 42 bases, in frame from base 1. V lost 3 bases and J lost 1 base; the stretch between them is 7 bases long. The TCR comes from a human donor in good health. The receptor chain draws on TRBV12-3 or TRBV12-4 and TRBJ1-5; the D gene assignment is ambiguous. Sequencing was carried out using CD4+ T cells from PBMCs. The CDR3 amino acid sequence is: CASSFGPSNQPQHF. The DNA sequence is as follows: TGTGCCAGCAGTTTCGGCCCCAGCAATCAGCCCCAGCATTTT.